This entry concerns a single T cell receptor (beta chain). The data are from a study of blood T cell repertoires in COVID-19. Authors' analysis steps: The authors estimated nucleated cell counts from reference gene primer amplification. This table comes from immunoSEQ multiplex PCR, and its TCRdb copy is limited to in-frame clones, with some not included. Clone size and V and J calls were adopted from that table, with D and trimming inferred from the DNA. The table lists 190,000 or so clones, about 88% of them singletons, with about 2.6% in the top ten. This sequence originates from a man aged 35 to 55 with active or convalescent COVID-19. Sequencing input: peripheral blood.

The chain's CDR3 is CASRTGHLTYEQYF. The DNA of the CDR3 is TGTGCCAGCAGGACAGGCCACCTAACCTACGAGCAGTACTTC. The chain joins TRBV27 to TRBJ2-7, with D maybe TRBD1 (6 bases). This CDR3 has 14 residues. The V and J ends lost 6 bases and 2 bases respectively, with 14 bases between them. Germline values: CDR1 MNHEY, CDR2 SMNVEV (reference sequence).